Presented here are 24 T cell receptor beta chains from one specimen sequenced in a study of cytomegalovirus exposure and HLA in healthy donors. Sequencing was performed with immunoSEQ multiplex PCR; in TCRdb, only in-frame clones are kept and a portion is missing. Of some 350,000 clones detected, 87% appear once; the ten largest clones hold approximately 1.2%. Sample: PBMCs. All receptors derive from a woman in her 30s in good health and CMV-seropositive.

The V call is TRBV25-1, the J call TRBJ2-1, with a weak D call TRBD2 (7 bases). The germline gives CDR1 MGHDK, CDR2 SYGVNS. V lost 0 bases and J 8 bases, leaving 14 bases between the germline ends. This CDR3 comprises 15 residues. The CDR3 coding sequence is TGTGCCAGCAGTGAATACGGGGGGCCCAAGGATGAGCAGTTCTTC. It is translated as CASSEYGGPKDEQFF. Using reference TRBV25-1 and TRBJ2-1 for the parts outside the CDR3, the full variable domain is EADIYQTPRYLVIGTGKKITLECSQTMGHDKMYWYQQDPGMELHLIHYSYGVNSTEKGDLSSESTVSRIRTEHFPLTLESARPSHTSQYLCASSEYGGPKDEQFFGPGTRLTVL.

The chain recombines TRBV5-4 with TRBJ2-7, with 12 bases fitting TRBD1. The CDR3 is made up of 15 amino acids. The V and J ends lost 0 bases and 6 bases, in that order; junction bases with no gene match: 4. Looked up from germline, CDR1 is SGHNT and CDR2 is YYREEE (reference sequence). CDR3 loop: CASSLEGTGGSEQYF. CDR3 nucleotide sequence: TGTGCCAGCAGCTTGGAAGGGACAGGGGGCTCCGAGCAGTACTTC.

The rearrangement links TRBV9 to TRBJ1-2; perhaps TRBD1 as D (6 bases). CDR1 is SGDLS, CDR2 YYNGEE, per germline. This CDR3 is 12 amino acids long. V gave up 4 bases and J gave up 7 bases, with 11 bases separating them. Written as DNA, the CDR3 is TGTGCCAGCAGCAAGACAGGTCCTGGCTACACCTTC. Amino acids: CASSKTGPGYTF.

The V call is TRBV2, the J call TRBJ1-2; the D gene is possibly TRBD1 (6 bases). The CDR3 contains 15 residues. Germline assignment: CDR1 SNHLY and CDR2 FYNNEI. The chain's CDR3 is CANPGQHLANYGYTF. The CDR3 nucleotides read TGTGCTAACCCTGGACAGCATTTAGCTAACTATGGCTACACCTTC.

The chain employs TRBV27 and TRBJ2-4; 9 nucleotides line up with TRBD2. V dropped 2 bases and J dropped 9; count of bases not matched to a gene: 5. Germline lookup yields CDR1 MNHEY and CDR2 SMNVEV (reference sequence). This CDR3 comprises 14 residues. CDR3 sequence (DNA): TGTGCCAGCAGTTTAGCGGGGGGGCGGGGCATTCAGTACTTC. Its protein is CASSLAGGRGIQYF.

The gene calls are TRBV12-5 and TRBJ1-1; the D is unclear. Trimming pared 1 base from V and 1 base from J, leaving 4 bases between. Germline V gene lookup returns CDR1 LGHNT and CDR2 FRNRAP. The CDR3 sequence is 13 residues long. In nucleotides, the CDR3 is TGTGCTAGTGGTTTGGATGGGAACACTGAAGCTTTCTTT. Translation: CASGLDGNTEAFF.

The chain is built from TRBV28 and TRBJ2-1; 9 bases fit TRBD2. The J segment lost 0 bases and the V segment lost 3 bases, leaving 9 bases of the junction unmatched. The CDR3 runs 18 residues. Germline V gene lookup returns CDR1 MDHEN and CDR2 SYDVKM. The CDR3 bases are TGTGCCAGCAGTTTCCCCTCTAGCGGGACCCTCTCCTACAATGAGCAGTTCTTC. This translates into CASSFPSSGTLSYNEQFF.

V usage is TRBV6-1 and J usage is TRBJ2-1; D unresolved. The CDR3 runs to 11 residues. V lost 6 bases and J 7 bases, leaving 7 bases between the germline ends. The germline gives CDR1 MNHNS, CDR2 SASEGT. The CDR3 region is CASRLLNEQFF. In nucleotides, the CDR3 is TGTGCCAGCAGGCTACTAAATGAGCAGTTCTTC.

J is TRBJ1-5 and V is TRBV19; TRBD1 aligns across 11 bases. V shed 7 bases, J shed 3 bases, and the junction held 5 bases outside the gene matches. The CDR3 covers 15 residues. Germline V gene lookup returns CDR1 LNHDA and CDR2 SQIVND (reference sequence). CDR3 coding DNA: TGTGCCAGTACCCTGGACAGGGGGCACAATCAGCCCCAGCATTTT. Protein: CASTLDRGHNQPQHF. Filled out from reference TRBV19 and TRBJ1-5, the complete variable domain reads DGGITQSPKYLFRKEGQNVTLSCEQNLNHDAMYWYRQDPGQGLRLIYYSQIVNDFQKGDIAEGYSVSREKKESFPLTVTSAQKNPTAFYLCASTLDRGHNQPQHFGDGTRLSIL.

This chain links TRBV14 with TRBJ2-7; D remains ambiguous. V shed 2 bases and J shed 4 bases, with 12 bases lying between them. Germline loops: CDR1 SGHDN, CDR2 FVKESK. The CDR3 has 14 amino acids. The CDR3 protein is CASSQIGQAYEQYF. The CDR3 region has the DNA TGTGCCAGCAGCCAAATCGGCCAAGCATACGAGCAGTACTTC.

This clone was found once. The chain combines TRBV27 with TRBJ2-2; a possible D gene is TRBD2 (6 bases). Per germline, CDR1 MNHEY and CDR2 SMNVEV (reference sequence). The CDR3 totals 18 residues. The germline V and J ends were trimmed by 7 bases and 4 bases, with 25 bases remaining between them. This CDR3 is CASNTRQGGVGSTGELFF. Written as DNA, the CDR3 is TGTGCCAGCAACACGCGGCAGGGAGGAGTTGGAAGCACCGGGGAGCTGTTTTTT.

The CDR3 is CASKRQGHTEAFF. CDR3 sequence (DNA): TGTGCCAGCAAAAGACAGGGCCACACTGAAGCTTTCTTT. V gene TRBV5-8 combines with J gene TRBJ1-1; 7 positions match TRBD1. Germline V gene sequence: CDR1 SGHTS, CDR2 YDEGEE. The CDR3 contains 13 residues. The V segment lost 6 bases and the J segment 3 bases; nucleotides outside the gene matches: 5.

J is TRBJ2-2 and V is TRBV6-5; no clear D gene. Trimming removed 0 bases from V and 4 bases from J, with 6 bases in between. Germline V gene lookup returns CDR1 MNHEY and CDR2 SVGAGI. CDR3 length: 14 residues. As DNA, the CDR3 is TGTGCCAGCAGTTACTCCGTCGGCACCGGGGAGCTGTTTTTT. Translation gives CASSYSVGTGELFF.

V is TRBV15 and J is TRBJ1-2; possible D gene TRBD1, 5 bases. The germline CDR1 and CDR2 sequences are LNHNV and YYDKDF (reference sequence). Trimming cost V 3 bases and J 8 bases, with 19 bases left between them. The CDR3 contains 15 residues. The CDR3 reads CATSSQDMNGGGYTF. In nucleotides, the CDR3 is TGTGCCACCAGCAGCCAGGACATGAACGGTGGGGGCTACACCTTC.

The chain combines TRBV5-1 with TRBJ1-1, with TRBD1 identical over 7 bases. The junction had 8 bases not matched to a gene; V was cut back by 3 bases and J by 3 bases. The V gene's germline CDR1 is SGHRS and CDR2 YFSETQ. This CDR3 region has 15 residues. Written as DNA, the CDR3 is TGCGCCAGCAGCTCTGGGGACAGACAGTACACTGAAGCTTTCTTT. As protein: CASSSGDRQYTEAFF.

This clone was recorded once. The J gene is TRBJ2-5, the V gene TRBV9; D call uncertain. CDR1 and CDR2 (germline): SGDLS, YYNGEE. This CDR3 has 14 residues. V lost 6 bases and J 5 bases, leaving 17 bases between the germline ends. DNA of the CDR3: TGTGCCAGCAACCCCGGGCACCCTCGGGAGACCCAGTACTTC. Translating it yields CASNPGHPRETQYF.

The genes are TRBV27 and TRBJ1-5; unclear D gene. Germline-derived CDR1 and CDR2 are MNHEY and SMNVEV (reference sequence). V gave up 11 bases and J gave up 7 bases, with 15 bases separating them. CDR3 length: 12 residues. CDR3 coding DNA: TGTGCCCCGGGGATCCGCAGGCAGCCCCAGCATTTT. Translation: CAPGIRRQPQHF.

The CDR3 DNA reads TGTGCCAGTACCAACAGGGGCAATCAGCCCCAGCATTTT. Protein product: CASTNRGNQPQHF. The J gene is TRBJ1-5, the V gene TRBV6-1, with D perhaps matching TRBD1 (6 bases). From germline, CDR1 is MNHNS and CDR2 SASEGT. This CDR3 has 13 amino acids. V was cut by 9 bases and J by 2 bases, with 11 bases left in between.

The chain carries TRBV10-1 and TRBJ1-4, with a possible D match to TRBD1 (6 bases). Germline CDR1 WNHNN, CDR2 SYGVQD (reference sequence). V was shortened by 9 bases and J by 7 bases, with 12 bases between the two germline ends. CDR3 length equals 12 residues. This chain's CDR3 is CARLHRAEKLFF. Here the CDR3 DNA reads TGCGCCAGACTCCACAGGGCTGAAAAACTGTTTTTT.

This chain connects TRBV2 to TRBJ1-3; D gene unclear. Germline V gene sequence: CDR1 SNHLY, CDR2 FYNNEI. The CDR3 extends over 14 amino acids. V lost 1 base and J lost 3, with 7 bases in between. CDR3 amino acids: CASSEGTIGNTIYF. The CDR3 coding sequence is TGTGCCAGCAGTGAAGGGACCATTGGAAACACCATATATTTT.

The V gene is TRBV19, the J gene TRBJ2-7; 9 bases match TRBD2. Germline V gene lookup returns CDR1 LNHDA and CDR2 SQIVND (reference sequence). With V trimmed by 5 bases and J by 4 bases, 6 bases remained unmatched. The CDR3 runs 14 residues. The DNA of the CDR3 is TGTGCCAGTAGTCCGGGACTAGCTAGTTACGAGCAGTACTTC. Translated: CASSPGLASYEQYF.

This chain uses TRBV4-1 with TRBJ1-5; 8 bases are shared with TRBD1. V lost 5 bases to trimming and J lost 8 bases; unmatched junction nucleotides: 11. The CDR3 is 15 amino acids. Germline CDR1 reads MGHRA; CDR2 reads YSYEKL. The CDR3 DNA sequence: TGCGCCAGCAGCGCCCCCGGGACAGGTTATGAGCCCCAGCATTTT. Protein: CASSAPGTGYEPQHF.

The J gene is TRBJ2-3, the V gene TRBV14; a weak D match, TRBD1 (5 bases). CDR3 size: 14 residues. Germline V gives CDR1 SGHDN, CDR2 FVKESK. V was cut by 5 bases and J by 2 bases, with 11 bases left in between. CDR3 nucleotides: TGTGCCAGCAGCTTCGACAGAGTCACAGATACGCAGTATTTT. Its protein product is CASSFDRVTDTQYF.

This chain uses TRBV7-3 with TRBJ2-3, with D unclear. V lost 5 bases, J lost 0 bases, and 9 bases lay in between. Germline V gene sequence: CDR1 SGHTA, CDR2 FQGTGA. The CDR3 spans 14 residues. CDR3 nucleotide sequence: TGTGCCAGCAGCCCCCGTGAGAGCACAGATACGCAGTATTTT. The encoded protein is CASSPRESTDTQYF.